The rows below give T cell receptor beta chains drawn from one sample of a study of blood T cell repertoires in COVID-19. TCRdb keeps only in-frame clones here, not all; method: immunoSEQ multiplex PCR. The sample lists approximately 250,000 clones, approximately 85% occurring once. The sequencing sample was made of PBMCs or T cells enriched from blood (not recorded which). These TCRs come from a woman in her 30s who had recovered from COVID-19. Each CDR3 is given with its conserved first and last residue. Fields, in order: clone size, V gene, D gene, J gene, CDR3 protein, CDR3 DNA. D genes are given only for firm matches. Not all rows give a size; the values are once, few, many and, for expanded clones, a class.

.	TRBV7-2	TRBD1	TRBJ1-1	CASSLVGGQGNTEAFF	TGTGCCAGCAGCTTAGTCGGGGGACAGGGGAACACTGAAGCTTTCTTT
.	TRBV10-1	TRBD1	TRBJ2-1	CASSPGQGIEQFF	TGCGCCAGCAGCCCGGGACAGGGCATTGAGCAGTTCTTC
.	TRBV28	TRBD1	TRBJ1-2	CASSLGQGFRTF	TGTGCCAGCAGCCTGGGACAGGGGTTCAGGACCTTC
.	TRBV2	.	TRBJ1-1	CASRGDLGSAEAFF	TGTGCCAGCCGGGGTGATTTAGGGAGCGCTGAAGCTTTCTTT
.	TRBV4-3	.	TRBJ2-7	CASSQDPAAGEGYEQYF	TGCGCCAGCAGCCAAGATCCCGCGGCAGGTGAGGGCTACGAGCAGTACTTC
.	TRBV28	.	TRBJ2-3	CASNPSYQGADTQYF	TGTGCCAGCAATCCCTCGTACCAGGGCGCAGATACGCAGTATTTT
.	TRBV7-8	.	TRBJ2-7	CASSHGDGPSPYEQYF	TGTGCCAGCAGCCACGGGGATGGACCCAGCCCCTACGAGCAGTACTTC
.	TRBV28	.	TRBJ2-5	CASSSALNSGKEETQYF	TGTGCCAGCAGTTCGGCCCTTAATAGCGGAAAGGAAGAGACCCAGTACTTC
.	TRBV7-2	.	TRBJ1-4	CASSPGLLVEKLFF	TGTGCCAGCAGCCCTGGACTCCTTGTCGAAAAACTGTTTTTT
.	TRBV28	TRBD1	TRBJ1-2	CASSLLGQSRGYGYTF	TGTGCCAGCAGTTTACTCGGCCAGTCCAGGGGGTATGGCTACACCTTC
.	TRBV18	TRBD2	TRBJ2-3	CASSPRAGGQGDTQYF	TGTGCCAGCTCCCCAAGAGCGGGGGGGCAGGGAGATACGCAGTATTTT
.	TRBV5-6	TRBD2	TRBJ2-3	CASRGTSGGTDTQYF	TGTGCCAGCAGAGGGACTAGCGGGGGCACAGATACGCAGTATTTT
.	TRBV27	.	TRBJ1-1	CASSPREAEAFF	TGTGCCAGCAGTCCCCGAGAGGCTGAAGCTTTCTTT
.	TRBV29-1	TRBD1	TRBJ1-3	CSGQGSAGNTIYF	TGCAGCGGACAGGGGTCGGCTGGAAACACCATATATTTT
.	TRBV7-2	.	TRBJ1-1	CASSPLRGALNTEAFF	TGTGCCAGCAGCCCACTTCGGGGGGCGTTGAACACTGAAGCTTTCTTT
.	TRBV20-1	.	TRBJ2-1	CSARVGDEQFF	TGCAGTGCTAGAGTAGGGGATGAGCAGTTCTTC
once	TRBV28	.	TRBJ1-4	CASSAVPGEDGEKLFF	TGTGCCAGCAGTGCCGTACCCGGGGAGGATGGTGAAAAACTGTTTTTT
.	TRBV2	.	TRBJ2-7	CASNPVADSYEQYF	TGTGCCAGCAATCCCGTAGCGGACTCCTACGAGCAGTACTTC
.	TRBV11-2	TRBD1	TRBJ2-2	CASSLGGGSRTGELFF	TGTGCCAGCAGCTTAGGAGGGGGCAGCCGCACCGGGGAGCTGTTTTTT
.	TRBV4-2	.	TRBJ2-3	CASSQRRESADTQYF	TGTGCCAGCAGCCAGAGGAGGGAGAGCGCAGATACGCAGTATTTT
once	TRBV4-1	TRBD2	TRBJ2-7	CASSRRSGGLLEQYF	TGCGCCAGCAGCCGCCGAAGCGGGGGGCTGCTAGAGCAGTACTTC
.	TRBV19	TRBD1	TRBJ2-5	CASSMTGWETQYF	TGTGCCAGTAGTATGACAGGGTGGGAGACCCAGTACTTC
.	TRBV5-1	.	TRBJ1-1	CASSLGRNTEAFF	TGCGCCAGCAGCTTGGGGAGAAACACTGAAGCTTTCTTT
.	TRBV6-1	TRBD1	TRBJ2-6	CASSEIGQGVAHPGANVLTF	TGTGCCAGCAGTGAGATCGGGCAGGGGGTGGCCCATCCTGGGGCCAACGTCCTGACTTTC
.	TRBV7-9	TRBD1	TRBJ1-2	CASSRQGTYGYTF	TGTGCCAGCAGTCGACAGGGTACCTATGGCTACACCTTC
.	TRBV29-1	TRBD1	TRBJ1-2	CSVAQTGAYGYTF	TGCAGCGTTGCCCAGACAGGGGCCTATGGCTACACCTTC
.	TRBV4-1	TRBD2	TRBJ2-2	CASSLPSSGRITGELFF	TGCGCCAGCAGCCTCCCCTCTAGCGGGAGAATAACCGGGGAGCTGTTTTTT
few	TRBV2	.	TRBJ1-1	CASSERGSNTEAFF	TGTGCCAGCAGTGAAAGGGGGTCGAACACTGAAGCTTTCTTT
few	TRBV14	.	TRBJ1-2	CASTLAGGPGYGYTF	TGTGCCAGCACCCTAGCCGGGGGACCTGGCTATGGCTACACCTTC
once	TRBV24-1	TRBD1	TRBJ1-5	CASVLKPGQGRLYSNQPQHF	TGTGCCAGCGTCTTAAAACCGGGACAGGGGCGATTATATAGCAATCAGCCCCAGCATTTT
once	TRBV5-1	.	TRBJ2-3	CASSSATITSTDTQYF	TGCGCCAGCAGCTCCGCGACTATAACTAGCACAGATACGCAGTATTTT
.	TRBV7-8	.	TRBJ1-4	CASKVGVERLSKTNEKLFF	TGTGCCAGCAAGGTCGGAGTAGAACGGCTCTCAAAAACTAATGAAAAACTGTTTTTT
.	TRBV20-1	.	TRBJ1-1	CSASPREWMTEAFF	TGCAGTGCTAGTCCCAGGGAATGGATGACTGAAGCTTTCTTT
.	TRBV7-3	.	TRBJ2-2	CASSLGVGELFF	TGTGCCAGCAGCTTGGGAGTCGGGGAGCTGTTTTTT
.	TRBV10-3	.	TRBJ1-2	CAISRRDRSYSFWGYTF	TGTGCCATCAGCCGGAGAGACAGATCCTATTCGTTCTGGGGCTACACCTTC
.	TRBV6-5	.	TRBJ2-5	CASRPPGLQETQYF	TGTGCCAGCAGGCCACCGGGACTGCAAGAGACCCAGTACTTC
.	TRBV7-3	.	TRBJ2-3	CASSPRAVSSTDTQYF	TGTGCCAGCAGTCCCAGGGCGGTATCCAGCACAGATACGCAGTATTTT
once	TRBV6-5	TRBD1	TRBJ1-2	CASSYSTGGYGYTF	TGTGCCAGCAGTTACTCGACAGGGGGCTATGGCTACACCTTC
.	TRBV19	TRBD1	TRBJ1-5	CASSIADRVNQPQHF	TGTGCCAGTAGTATCGCGGACAGGGTCAATCAGCCCCAGCATTTT
few	TRBV24-1	.	TRBJ1-2	CATSEGLGGYTF	TGTGCCACCAGTGAGGGCCTCGGTGGCTACACCTTC
.	TRBV2	TRBD1	TRBJ2-3	CASSLRTGGSGKQFTQYF	TGTGCCAGCAGTTTGCGGACAGGGGGGTCGGGAAAACAGTTTACGCAGTATTTT
.	TRBV24-1	TRBD1	TRBJ2-3	CATSDYWTGLGTGTQYF	TGTGCCACCAGTGATTACTGGACAGGCCTCGGGACAGGTACGCAGTATTTT
.	TRBV9	.	TRBJ2-7	CASSVVATAGGEQYF	TGTGCCAGCAGCGTAGTGGCAACGGCAGGTGGAGAGCAGTACTTC
.	TRBV7-9	TRBD1	TRBJ1-2	CASSHPLTGNYGYTF	TGTGCCAGCAGCCACCCCCTGACAGGGAACTATGGCTACACCTTC
.	TRBV29-1	TRBD2	TRBJ2-1	CSVVGGGSSYNEQFF	TGCAGCGTAGTTGGGGGGGGTAGCTCCTACAATGAGCAGTTCTTC
.	TRBV19	TRBD1	TRBJ1-1	CASSRTGGHYMNTEAFF	TGTGCCAGTAGTCGGACAGGGGGGCATTACATGAACACTGAAGCTTTCTTT
.	TRBV11-3	.	TRBJ2-1	CASSLNPASGEQFF	TGTGCCAGCAGCCTTAATCCCGCCTCGGGTGAGCAGTTCTTC
.	TRBV10-1	TRBD1	TRBJ1-1	CASRSGQGDTEAFF	TGCGCCAGCAGATCCGGACAGGGCGACACTGAAGCTTTCTTT
.	TRBV6-5	TRBD1	TRBJ2-1	CASSFWTGGPENEQFF	TGTGCCAGCAGTTTCTGGACAGGGGGCCCTGAGAATGAGCAGTTCTTC
.	TRBV10-3	TRBD2	TRBJ2-5	CAIRELAGASGTQYF	TGTGCCATCAGGGAACTAGCGGGAGCGTCGGGGACCCAGTACTTC
.	TRBV2	TRBD1	TRBJ2-7	CASKTGDGPYEQYF	TGTGCCAGCAAAACAGGGGACGGTCCCTACGAGCAGTACTTC
.	TRBV24-1	TRBD1	TRBJ1-1	CATSGRGRTEAFF	TGTGCCACCAGTGGCAGGGGGCGGACTGAAGCTTTCTTT
.	TRBV29-1	.	TRBJ1-1	CSAETVLTKKAFF	TGCAGCGCGGAGACAGTACTCACTAAAAAAGCTTTCTTT
.	TRBV5-4	TRBD2	TRBJ2-7	CASSLGGGSSYEQYF	TGTGCCAGCAGCTTGGGGGGGGGTTCCTCCTACGAGCAGTACTTC